This T cell receptor beta chain is from a study of sequential checkpoint blockade in melanoma. Treatment described: randomized to nivolumab then ipilimumab (arm A) or the reverse (arm B). None of the patients previously received DNA-damaging chemotherapy. V was cut by 4 bases and J by 1 base, with 13 bases left in between. This CDR3 region has 15 residues. Germline CDR1 is MGHRA and CDR2 is YSYEKL. The data were produced by immunoSEQ multiplex PCR, yet TCRdb's version contains in-frame clones alone and is incomplete. The sample has approximately 20,000 clones, around 78% seen once. The clonotype was recovered from a human donor with melanoma. The sequencing here drew on CD8+ T cells sorted from blood (inferred from file names), taken from a patient given nivolumab and ipilimumab in sequence. The J gene is TRBJ2-5, the V gene TRBV4-1; D uncertain. The CDR3 here is CASSPRGQIQETQYF. CDR3 nucleotide sequence: TGCGCCAGCAGCCCCCGTGGTCAGATCCAAGAGACCCAGTACTTC.